A selection of T cell receptor beta chains follows, all from one sample in a study of radiotherapy plus CTLA-4 blockade in lung cancer. Profiled with immunoSEQ multiplex PCR; TCRdb holds only in-frame clones, not every one. Counted here are roughly 120,000 clones, more than 65% occurring once; the ten biggest clones make up 4.5% to 6.5%. This material consisted of peripheral blood, taken from a patient treated with radiotherapy plus ipilimumab. The receptors come from a human donor with non-small cell lung cancer who had a partial response to radiotherapy plus ipilimumab. Each CDR3 is given with its conserved first and last residue. The D gene is left open where the match is weak. Size is stated for part of the rows, as once, few or many counts, or as a class when the clone is expanded.

V: TRBV28
J: TRBJ1-1
D: TRBD1
size: -
DNA: TGTGCCAGCACCCCGCGGAGGGGGCAGGTCGCTGAAGCTTTCTTT
CDR3: CASTPRRGQVAEAFF

V: TRBV9
J: TRBJ2-5
D: TRBD2
size: -
DNA: TGTGCCAGCAGCTTCAGCGGGGGCGCGGGGACCCAGTACTTC
CDR3: CASSFSGGAGTQYF

V: TRBV13
J: TRBJ1-6
D: TRBD1
size: -
DNA: TGTGCCAGCAGCTTAGACAGGGGAAATTCACCCCTCCACTTT
CDR3: CASSLDRGNSPLHF

V: TRBV7-2
J: TRBJ2-2
D: TRBD2
size: -
DNA: TGTGCCACCCCCGGTACTAGCGGGAGGGCCGTCGGGGAGCTGTTTTTT
CDR3: CATPGTSGRAVGELFF

V: TRBV19
J: TRBJ1-4
D: TRBD1
size: few
DNA: TGTGCCAGTACCCGCCAGGGACAGCACTATGAAAAACTGTTTTTT
CDR3: CASTRQGQHYEKLFF

V: TRBV7-8
J: TRBJ1-1
D: TRBD1
size: -
DNA: TGTGCCAGCAGCTCGGGACAGGGGAACACTGAAGCTTTCTTT
CDR3: CASSSGQGNTEAFF

V: TRBV6-5
J: TRBJ2-7
D: TRBD1
size: -
DNA: TGTGCCAGCAGGAAGGGACAGTCATCCTACGAGCAGTACTTC
CDR3: CASRKGQSSYEQYF

V: TRBV10-3
J: TRBJ2-2
D: -
size: few
DNA: TGTGCCATCAGTGAGCCGGCGGGCGGGGAGCTGTTTTTT
CDR3: CAISEPAGGELFF

V: TRBV5-1
J: TRBJ2-4
D: -
size: -
DNA: TGCGCCAGCAGCTTGGAGGGGCCTCGAGCCAAAAACATTCAGTACTTC
CDR3: CASSLEGPRAKNIQYF

V: TRBV5-8
J: TRBJ1-6
D: TRBD1
size: -
DNA: TGTGCCAGCAGCACGACGTCAGGGGGCGGGTCACCCCTCCACTTT
CDR3: CASSTTSGGGSPLHF

V: TRBV18
J: TRBJ1-3
D: -
size: -
DNA: TGTGCCAGCTCACCAGGGGCCTCAGGAAACACCATATATTTT
CDR3: CASSPGASGNTIYF

V: TRBV5-6
J: TRBJ1-2
D: -
size: -
DNA: TGTGCCAGCAGCTTCGAGCCTAACTATGGCTACACCTTC
CDR3: CASSFEPNYGYTF

V: TRBV7-2
J: TRBJ2-1
D: -
size: -
DNA: TGTGCCAGCAGCTTAGCATCGCTAGCGACTTACAATGAGCAGTTCTTC
CDR3: CASSLASLATYNEQFF

V: TRBV7-9
J: TRBJ2-3
D: TRBD1
size: -
DNA: TGTGCCAGCAGCTTAGTAGAGGGGGCCACAGATACGCAGTATTTT
CDR3: CASSLVEGATDTQYF

V: TRBV28
J: TRBJ2-1
D: -
size: -
DNA: TGTGCCAGCAGTCCAGTAGGCGGGAACTCCTACAATGAGCAGTTCTTC
CDR3: CASSPVGGNSYNEQFF

V: TRBV4-3
J: TRBJ1-2
D: -
size: -
DNA: TGCGCCAGCAGCCAAGATCAGACAGCTAACTATGGCTACACCTTC
CDR3: CASSQDQTANYGYTF

V: TRBV10-1
J: TRBJ2-7
D: TRBD2
size: -
DNA: TGCGCCAGCAGTGAGGTAGCGGGGGTCTACGAGCAGTACTTC
CDR3: CASSEVAGVYEQYF

V: TRBV4-2
J: TRBJ1-4
D: -
size: few
DNA: TGTGCCAGCAGCCAGGACGACCAGGGGAATGAAAAACTGTTTTTT
CDR3: CASSQDDQGNEKLFF

V: TRBV7-2
J: TRBJ2-3
D: -
size: once
DNA: TGTGCCAGCAGCCTTCGGACAGTTTTAGATTCAGATACGCAGTATTTT
CDR3: CASSLRTVLDSDTQYF

V: TRBV19
J: TRBJ1-2
D: -
size: -
DNA: TGTGCCAGTAGACGGGACTATGGCTACACCTTC
CDR3: CASRRDYGYTF

V: TRBV10-2
J: TRBJ2-7
D: TRBD2
size: -
DNA: TGCGCCAGCAGTGAGTTACTAGCGGGGCAGGAGCAGTACTTC
CDR3: CASSELLAGQEQYF

V: TRBV28
J: TRBJ1-2
D: TRBD1
size: -
DNA: TGTGCCAGCAATGCCCAGACAGGGTCATGGGGCTACACCTTC
CDR3: CASNAQTGSWGYTF

V: TRBV9
J: TRBJ1-2
D: -
size: -
DNA: TGTGCCAGCACAGGGGTCTCTAACTATGGCTACACCTTC
CDR3: CASTGVSNYGYTF

V: TRBV7-2
J: TRBJ2-3
D: -
size: -
DNA: TGTGCCAGCAGCTTAGTGCGGGGCACAGATACGCAGTATTTT
CDR3: CASSLVRGTDTQYF

V: TRBV19
J: TRBJ2-2
D: TRBD1
size: -
DNA: TGTGCCAGTAGTATAGATGGGACACAGGGGGCGAACACCGGGGAGCTGTTTTTT
CDR3: CASSIDGTQGANTGELFF

V: TRBV5-4
J: TRBJ1-2
D: -
size: few
DNA: TGTGCCAGCAGCTTAATGGCAGTATCTGGTGGCTACACCTTC
CDR3: CASSLMAVSGGYTF

V: TRBV10-3
J: TRBJ1-2
D: TRBD1
size: -
DNA: TGTGCCATCAGTGGGGACAGGGATGGCTACACCTTC
CDR3: CAISGDRDGYTF

V: TRBV19
J: TRBJ1-2
D: -
size: -
DNA: TGTGCCAGTACCTCAAGGGAGGGGGTGAGTGGCTACACCTTC
CDR3: CASTSREGVSGYTF

V: TRBV6-5
J: TRBJ1-1
D: -
size: -
DNA: TGTGCCAGCAGACCCGCGGGGACTGAAGCTTTCTTT
CDR3: CASRPAGTEAFF

V: TRBV29-1
J: TRBJ2-1
D: -
size: many
DNA: TGCAGCGCTGCTAAAAGGGGCGATGAGCAGTTCTTC
CDR3: CSAAKRGDEQFF

V: TRBV6-5
J: TRBJ2-5
D: TRBD1
size: -
DNA: TGTGCCAGCAGTTACTCTGGGACAGGGAACCAAGAGACCCAGTACTTC
CDR3: CASSYSGTGNQETQYF

V: TRBV15
J: TRBJ1-2
D: -
size: -
DNA: TGTGCCACCAGCAGAGATCCCGTGGCAGTGGATGGCTACACCTTC
CDR3: CATSRDPVAVDGYTF

V: TRBV30
J: TRBJ2-7
D: TRBD2
size: -
DNA: TGTGCCTGGAGTGTACATGGATTAGCGGGAGAATTGGGATCCTACGAGCAGTACTTC
CDR3: CAWSVHGLAGELGSYEQYF

V: TRBV6-1
J: TRBJ2-7
D: TRBD1
size: few
DNA: TGTGCCAGCTCCTACAGGGGCGAGCAGTACTTC
CDR3: CASSYRGEQYF

V: TRBV5-6
J: TRBJ2-5
D: TRBD1
size: -
DNA: TGTGCCAGCAGCTTCCGACAGGGGACGAAGACCCAGTACTTC
CDR3: CASSFRQGTKTQYF

V: TRBV2
J: TRBJ1-4
D: -
size: -
DNA: TGTGCCAGCAGTGGGGGGGCGGGGGGCGAGGAAAAACTGTTTTTT
CDR3: CASSGGAGGEEKLFF

V: TRBV6-1
J: TRBJ1-3
D: TRBD1
size: few
DNA: TGTGCCAGCAGGATTACAGGGGACGGAAACACCATATATTTT
CDR3: CASRITGDGNTIYF

V: TRBV7-6
J: TRBJ2-6
D: -
size: -
DNA: TGTGCCAGCAGCCGCCAGGGTGGGGGCGCTGGGGCCAACGTCCTGACTTTC
CDR3: CASSRQGGGAGANVLTF

V: TRBV7-2
J: TRBJ2-3
D: TRBD2
size: -
DNA: TGTGCCAGCAGCCCAGACCTAGCGGGAGCGTCAGATACGCAGTATTTT
CDR3: CASSPDLAGASDTQYF

V: TRBV18
J: TRBJ2-2
D: -
size: -
DNA: TGTGCCAGCTCACTGAGCGGACCCACCGGGGAGCTGTTTTTT
CDR3: CASSLSGPTGELFF

V: TRBV15
J: TRBJ1-2
D: -
size: -
DNA: TGTGCCACCAGCAGAGCCTTCGGAACAGGGCATGGCTACACCTTC
CDR3: CATSRAFGTGHGYTF

V: TRBV2
J: TRBJ1-6
D: -
size: few
DNA: TGTGCCAGCATTCGGACAGAGAATTCACCCCTCCACTTT
CDR3: CASIRTENSPLHF

V: TRBV6-4
J: TRBJ2-1
D: TRBD2
size: many
DNA: TGTGCCAGCAGTGAACTACTAGCGGGAACCAATGAGCAGTTCTTC
CDR3: CASSELLAGTNEQFF

V: TRBV5-1
J: TRBJ2-1
D: TRBD1
size: -
DNA: TGCGCCAGCAGCTTGAGCGGGACAGGGAAGAATGAGCAGTTCTTC
CDR3: CASSLSGTGKNEQFF

V: TRBV6-5
J: TRBJ2-3
D: -
size: -
DNA: TGTGCCAGCAAGAAGGGGATTGGCACAGATACGCAGTATTTT
CDR3: CASKKGIGTDTQYF

V: TRBV4-2
J: TRBJ1-1
D: TRBD1
size: -
DNA: TGTGCCAGCAGCCAGGTCCTGGACAGGGTTGGGAACACTGAAGCTTTCTTT
CDR3: CASSQVLDRVGNTEAFF

V: TRBV29-1
J: TRBJ1-3
D: -
size: -
DNA: TGCAGCGTTGTAGCATGGGGAAACACCATATATTTT
CDR3: CSVVAWGNTIYF

V: TRBV19
J: TRBJ1-1
D: TRBD1
size: -
DNA: TGTGCCAGTAGCAAGGACAGGGGGCTTAGCACTGAAGCTTTCTTT
CDR3: CASSKDRGLSTEAFF

V: TRBV19
J: TRBJ2-6
D: -
size: once
DNA: TGTGCCAGTAGTACCCGCCCGAGGGTATCCTCTGGGGCCAACGTCCTGACTTTC
CDR3: CASSTRPRVSSGANVLTF

V: TRBV20-1
J: TRBJ2-5
D: TRBD1
size: -
DNA: TGCAGTGTCCGACAGGGAGAGACCCAGTACTTC
CDR3: CSVRQGETQYF

V: TRBV6-5
J: TRBJ1-1
D: -
size: once
DNA: TGTGCCAGCAGTACGAAAGCGTTAGTGAACACTGAAGCTTTCTTT
CDR3: CASSTKALVNTEAFF